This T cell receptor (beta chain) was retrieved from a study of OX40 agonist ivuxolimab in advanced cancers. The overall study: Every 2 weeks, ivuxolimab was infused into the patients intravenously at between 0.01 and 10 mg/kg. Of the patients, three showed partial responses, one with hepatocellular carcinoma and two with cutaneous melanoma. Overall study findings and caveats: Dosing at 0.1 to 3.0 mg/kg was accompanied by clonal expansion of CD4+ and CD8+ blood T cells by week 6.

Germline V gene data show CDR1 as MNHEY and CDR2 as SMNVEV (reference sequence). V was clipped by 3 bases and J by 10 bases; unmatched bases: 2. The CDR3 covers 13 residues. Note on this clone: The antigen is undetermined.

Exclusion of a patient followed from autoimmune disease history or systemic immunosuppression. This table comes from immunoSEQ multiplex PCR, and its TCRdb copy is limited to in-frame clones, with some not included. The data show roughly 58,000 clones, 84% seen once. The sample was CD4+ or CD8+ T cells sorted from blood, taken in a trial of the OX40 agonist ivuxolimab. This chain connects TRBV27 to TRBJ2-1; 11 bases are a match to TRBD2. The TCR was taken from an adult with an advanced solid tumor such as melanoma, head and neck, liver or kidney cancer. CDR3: CASSFLAGGEQFF. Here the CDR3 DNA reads TGTGCCAGCAGTTTTTTAGCGGGAGGGGAGCAGTTCTTC.